Here is one T cell receptor (beta chain) with its context. It lacks a known antigen. Per-base quality was not reported, and no clone a single base away is much larger than it. The CDR1 and CDR2 encoded by the germline V gene are SGHDT and YYEEEE. Inclusive of the bounding cysteine and phenylalanine, the CDR3 is 13 residues long. Solely the CDR3 DNA is kept, with 39 bases framed from the first base. The germline V and J ends show losses of 2 bases and 5 bases respectively, and no gene match explains 3 bases of the junction. This specimen belongs to a study of identifying expanded T cells in peripheral blood (dated by TCRdb to about 2019). Regarding the study in general: Technical replicates were generated by sequencing separate aliquots of the same genomic DNA pool, with four replicates compared pairwise. The full study reports these points: In all healthy donors, the variance in clone template counts between samples taken roughly 14 days apart rose significantly as total template count increased. The binomial model flagged about 1.2 differentially abundant clones between technical replicates, compared with 15 to 17 over about 2 weeks and 19 over four weeks. The beta-binomial model significantly reduced the number of clones called differentially abundant and the false-positive rate across all healthy-donor time intervals. The authors expected that over much longer intervals, such as months to years, biological variance in healthy repertoires might increase even further.

TCRbeta CDR3 regions were profiled with the immunoSEQ Assay using bias-controlled multiplex PCR amplification of genomic DNA. The original pipeline was this. To quantify the absolute abundance of each unique TCRbeta CDR3 region, the sequences were collapsed and filtered. Differential abundance was tested with a binomial (Fisher-equivalent) model and with a beta-binomial model adding time-dependent variance fitted from healthy donors. Any clone with fewer than 5 combined templates was excluded, and a clone was called differentially abundant if its Benjamini-Hochberg FDR was below 0.01. In the beta-binomial model, variance was expressed as a function of the total template count across the two samples, in the form v = (b*log(k)+a)^2. TCRdb took this table from immuneACCESS and kept in-frame rearrangements with V and J called. Such tables lack part of the clones; where checked against another copy, unresolved V genes explain under half of the gap, and the rest is unexplained. For V, J and clone size, that table is used; D and trimming come from the DNA. This sample lists about 86,000 clones; 70% to 90% were detected once. Around 4.5% of the sample belongs to the ten largest clones.

During the collection period, no infections or other immune events were recorded for the healthy donors. Time-dependent variance in a beta-binomial model of T-cell clone differential abundance was calibrated using healthy-donor blood repertoires as a training cohort. The training cohort comprised roughly ten healthy donors, 3 female and 7 male. The donors were between roughly 25 and 70 years old, with an average age of around 42 years. Whole blood from each healthy donor was obtained from a commercial supplier and was collected at three time points around 2 weeks apart. Genomic DNA was extracted from unsorted whole blood for immunosequencing.

The TCR originated in a person between 18 and 75 years old in good health. Sequencing was performed on blood. The rearrangement joined TRBV5-6 to TRBJ1-1; 7 central nucleotides agree with TRBD1. The CDR3 is CASSLQGRTEAFF. The bases are TGTGCCAGCAGCTTACAGGGGAGAACTGAAGCTTTCTTT.